These 14 T cell receptor beta chains were sequenced from one sample in a study of T cells in Graves' hyperthyroidism and ophthalmopathy. Using RNA transcripts as the source, TCR beta CDR3 regions were amplified. The TCR CDR3 was amplified in a first-round RT-PCR using the HTBI primer set. TCRdb reanalysed the multiplex PCR reads using MiXCR and keeps one entry per CDR3 protein. The sample lists over 350,000 distinct CDR3 sequences, about 18% occurring once. The sample taken for sequencing was blood. These receptors were taken from a man aged 18 to 30 with Graves' ophthalmopathy.

This clonotype has ten or more counts. The V gene is TRBV3-1, the J gene TRBJ1-2; D is ambiguous. CDR3 length: 13 residues. V lost 2 bases, J lost 6 bases, and 10 bases lay in between. Germline CDR1 is LGHDT and CDR2 is YNNKEL (reference sequence). DNA for the CDR3: TGTGCCAGCAGCCAAACTTCTATGGATGGCTACACCTTC. Amino acid sequence: CASSQTSMDGYTF.

There are many counts of this clonotype. The V call is TRBV19, the J call TRBJ1-1; 7 nucleotides match TRBD1. With 7 bases clipped from V and 5 bases from J, the junction kept 7 bases outside the gene matches. The CDR3 has 13 amino acids. Germline V gives CDR1 LNHDA, CDR2 SQIVND (reference sequence). DNA of the CDR3: TGTGCCAGTAACGTCGACAGGGAGACTGAAGCTTTCTTT. Translated, it gives CASNVDRETEAFF.

This clonotype was found a few times. The gene calls are TRBV12-3 or TRBV12-4 and TRBJ2-2; TRBD1 matches 8 bases. This CDR3 is 15 amino acids long. Germline trimming cut 6 bases from V and 4 bases from J; bases unmatched to any gene: 7. CDR3 nucleotide sequence: TGTGCCAGCAGCCACCGACAGGGGAGCACCGGGGAGCTGTTTTTT. Its protein is CASSHRQGSTGELFF.

V and J are TRBV7-9 and TRBJ1-1, with TRBD1 as a possible D gene (5 bases). CDR1 is SEHNR and CDR2 is FQNEAQ in the germline V gene (reference sequence). Trimming left V 2 bases short and J 4 bases short, with 11 bases between. This CDR3 has 14 amino acids. CDR3 DNA sequence: TGTGCCAGCAGCTTACAGGGCTTTGGCACTGAAGCTTTCTTT. It translates to CASSLQGFGTEAFF. Together with reference TRBV7-9 and TRBJ1-1, the CDR3 gives the full variable domain: DTGVSQNPRHKITKRGQNVTFRCDPISEHNRLYWYRQTLGQGPEFLTYFQNEAQLEKSRLLSDRFSAERPKGSFSTLEIQRTEQGDSAMYLCASSLQGFGTEAFFGQGTRLTVV.

This clonotype was seen at least ten times. V gene TRBV6-1 combines with J gene TRBJ2-3; D perhaps matches TRBD2 (5 bases). The CDR3 is made up of 15 amino acids. The germline V gene encodes CDR1 MNHNS and CDR2 SASEGT. V dropped 2 bases and J dropped 2 bases, with 11 bases sitting between them. CDR3 amino acids: CASSEQDSSTDTQYF. The DNA of the CDR3 is TGTGCCAGCAGTGAACAGGACTCTTCCACAGATACGCAGTATTTT.

Points on this clonotype: One base away lies a much larger clone, so this may be a sequencing read error. The chain has TRBV12-3 or TRBV12-4 and TRBJ2-7, with D unresolved. The CDR3 spans 13 residues. The V end was cut by 6 bases, the J end by 3 bases, with 12 bases between. The CDR3 sequence: CASRWTQNYEQYF. The CDR3 region has the DNA TGTGCCAGCAGATGGACCCAGAACTACGAGCAGTACTTC.

This clonotype was picked up many times. V usage is TRBV2 and J usage is TRBJ2-6, with unresolved D. The CDR3 covers 14 residues. Germline loops: CDR1 SNHLY, CDR2 FYNNEI. V lost 6 bases, J lost 1 base, and 7 bases lay in between. The chain's CDR3 is CASRWQSGANVLTF. The CDR3, as DNA: TGTGCCAGCAGGTGGCAGTCTGGGGCCAACGTCCTGACTTTC.

V usage is TRBV20-1 and J usage is TRBJ2-7; 14 nucleotides match TRBD2. The V segment lost 1 base and the J segment 4 bases; nucleotides outside the gene matches: 3. The CDR3 is made up of 15 amino acids. From germline, CDR1 is DFQATT and CDR2 SNEGSKA (reference sequence). CDR3 sequence (DNA): TGCAGTGCTAGAGTGACTAGCGGGGGGGTTTACGAGCAGTACTTC. Translated, it gives CSARVTSGGVYEQYF.

This clonotype was counted ten times or more. The rearrangement joins TRBV6-2 or TRBV6-3 to TRBJ1-2; 7 bases fit TRBD1. There are 18 residues in the CDR3. Losses at the gene ends were 2 bases for V and 8 bases for J; bases not matched to a gene: 20. The germline gives CDR1 MNHEY, CDR2 SVGEGT. The CDR3 spells CASSYDSRYQRQGTGYTF. The CDR3 DNA sequence: TGTGCCAGCAGTTACGATTCTCGCTATCAACGACAGGGTACAGGCTACACCTTC.

This clonotype was observed a few times. The V gene is TRBV19, the J gene TRBJ1-5; 10 bases agree with TRBD1. J gave up 0 bases and V 10 bases, and 9 bases lay outside the gene matches. In germline, CDR1 is LNHDA, CDR2 SQIVND (reference sequence). The CDR3 extends over 16 amino acids. DNA for the CDR3: TGTGCCACCGCCGGGACAGGGGTCTATAGCAATCAGCCCCAGCATTTT. It specifies CATAGTGVYSNQPQHF. Full variable domain (outside the CDR3, taken from reference TRBV19 and TRBJ1-5): DGGITQSPKYLFRKEGQNVTLSCEQNLNHDAMYWYRQDPGQGLRLIYYSQIVNDFQKGDIAEGYSVSREKKESFPLTVTSAQKNPTAFYLCATAGTGVYSNQPQHFGDGTRLSIL.

At least ten counts were recorded for this clonotype. The CDR3, as DNA: TGTGCCAGCAGTGAACGGGTTGGCTACACCTTC. This encodes CASSERVGYTF. The chain is built from TRBV6-1 and TRBJ1-2; D remains unclear. The CDR3 is 11 residues long. Germline CDR1 is MNHNS and CDR2 is SASEGT. Trimming cost V 2 bases and J 7 bases, with 5 bases left between them.

The rearrangement uses TRBV9 and TRBJ1-2; D remains unclear. Per the germline V gene, CDR1 is SGDLS and CDR2 is YYNGEE. V lost 2 bases and J lost 5, with 10 bases in between. The CDR3 is 13 residues long. The CDR3 loop is CASSVASEYGYTF. DNA of the CDR3: TGTGCCAGCAGCGTCGCTTCCGAATATGGCTACACCTTC.

This rearrangement joins TRBV18 to TRBJ2-3; no reliable D call. The CDR3 has 16 amino acids. V shed 5 bases and J shed 0 bases, with 15 bases lying between them. Looked up from germline, CDR1 is KGHSH and CDR2 is LQKENI. The CDR3 spells CASSASATISTDTQYF. The CDR3 DNA reads as TGTGCCAGCTCAGCATCGGCTACCATTAGCACAGATACGCAGTATTTT.

This clonotype was detected only once. The chain links TRBV2 to TRBJ1-2, with 8 nucleotides matching TRBD1. Germline loops: CDR1 SNHLY, CDR2 FYNNEI. After removal of 10 bases from V and 5 bases from J, the junction contained 12 bases not matched to a gene. This CDR3 is 14 amino acids long. CDR3 residues: CAIGTGGGGYGYTF. CDR3 in DNA: TGTGCCATCGGGACAGGCGGGGGAGGATATGGCTACACCTTC.